One and the same sample provided the 12 T cell receptor beta chains below, sequenced in a study of CXCR3-negative and CXCR3-positive naive CD8 T cells. The authors prepared UMI-labeled TRB cDNA libraries by 5' RACE. TCRdb re-called the 5' RACE reads and gives one entry per CDR3 protein, without DNA. In all, the sample yields over 100,000 distinct CDR3 sequences. These receptors are not linked to any known antigen. Findings of the study overall: The TRB CDR3s that CXCR3-positive naive cells carried were more hydrophobic than those of CXCR3-negative naive cells.

Specimen: naive CXCR3+ CD8+ T cells from blood. Subset specified: CD45RO-CCR7+CD27+CD95- naive CD8+ T cells expressing CXCR3 (TNR3+). Receptors were obtained from a human donor in good health. Some clones in this sample may be carry-over from other donors' samples.

V is TRBV28 and J is TRBJ2-2; TCRdb's assignment of TRBD2 cannot be checked, as there is no DNA. The germline V gene has CDR1 MDHEN and CDR2 SYDVKM. The length of the CDR3 is 15 residues. The CDR3 sequence is CASSYLGGGTGELFF.

The chain recombines TRBV5-6 with TRBJ2-5. Per germline, CDR1 SGHDT and CDR2 YYEEEE. The CDR3 totals 13 residues. This CDR3 reads CASSLEGTLDQYF.

The CDR3 sequence is CASSLTGIESPLHF. V is TRBV28 and J is TRBJ1-6. The CDR3 totals 14 residues. Looked up from germline, CDR1 is MDHEN and CDR2 is SYDVKM.

The V call is TRBV29-1, the J call TRBJ2-1; TCRdb outputs TRBD1, but without DNA this stays unchecked. CDR3 length: 12 amino acids. Germline CDR1 is SQVTM and CDR2 is ANQGSEA. CDR3 protein: CSVVTGGVEQFF.

The genes are TRBV21-1 and TRBJ2-1; TCRdb's D call, TRBD1, is unchecked because there is no DNA. TRBV21-1 counts as a pseudogene. The length of the CDR3 is 15 residues. CDR3 region: CASSKDRGVEYEQFF.

The V and J genes are TRBV5-8 and TRBJ2-2; TCRdb picks TRBD1, but there is no DNA to check that call. This CDR3 is built from 18 residues. CDR1 is SGHTS and CDR2 is YDEGEE in the germline V gene. The CDR3 reads CASSHRALTGRNTGELFF.

The J gene is TRBJ2-1, the V gene TRBV5-1; the TCRdb D gene call, TRBD1, has no DNA to confirm it. The CDR3 contains 15 residues. Germline lookup yields CDR1 SGHRS and CDR2 YFSETQ. The CDR3 region is CASSLGRTGVDEQFF.

The J gene is TRBJ1-2, the V gene TRBV15; without DNA, the TCRdb call of TRBD1 cannot be checked. The length of the CDR3 is 14 residues. Germline V gene lookup returns CDR1 LNHNV and CDR2 YYDKDF (reference sequence). The CDR3 region is CATSRGTGGDRYTF.

Here the CDR3 reads CASSLVGRGRIDTQYF. V gene TRBV7-8 combines with J gene TRBJ2-3; without DNA, the TCRdb call of TRBD1 cannot be checked. The CDR3 loop spans 16 amino acids. Germline V lookup: CDR1 SGHVS, CDR2 FQNEAQ.

The CDR3 loop reads CASSTGTSSETQYF. This rearrangement joins TRBV19 to TRBJ2-5; the TCRdb D gene call, TRBD2, has no DNA to confirm it. The germline gives CDR1 LNHDA, CDR2 SQIVND (reference sequence). This CDR3 is 14 amino acids long. The complete variable domain, with remaining parts taken from reference TRBV19 and TRBJ2-5, reads DGGITQSPKYLFRKEGQNVTLSCEQNLNHDAMYWYRQDPGQGLRLIYYSQIVNDFQKGDIAEGYSVSREKKESFPLTVTSAQKNPTAFYLCASSTGTSSETQYFGPGTRLLVL.

This chain connects TRBV7-9 to TRBJ2-7. Germline CDR1 and CDR2: SEHNR and FQNEAQ (reference sequence). The CDR3 spans 13 residues. The CDR3 loop is CASSLGGFHEQYF.

This chain links TRBV7-2 with TRBJ2-3; as DNA is missing, the TRBD2 call by TCRdb cannot be tested. The CDR3 contains 17 residues. Per the germline V gene, CDR1 is SGHTA and CDR2 is FQGNSA. The CDR3 sequence is CASSLVVQGPYTDTQYF.